The TCR beta chain under discussion was sequenced for a study of blood T cell repertoires in COVID-19. Only in-frame clones appear in the TCRdb table, and some are missing; sequencing was by immunoSEQ multiplex PCR. This repertoire shows about 270,000 clones, over 80% found once; its top ten account for 4.1%. The sequenced sample was PBMCs or T cells enriched from blood (not recorded which). The sequence came from a woman aged 25 to 39 with acute COVID-19.

CDR3 amino acids: CASSPQREATNEQFF. The CDR3 DNA reads as TGTGCCAGCTCACCCCAGCGGGAGGCCACGAATGAGCAGTTCTTC. This chain links TRBV18 with TRBJ2-1, with 9 bases that match TRBD2. V was pared by 3 bases and J by 7 bases, with 7 bases of the junction left unmatched. This CDR3 comprises 15 residues. Per the germline V gene, CDR1 is KGHSH and CDR2 is LQKENI. Supplemented by reference TRBV18 and TRBJ2-1, the full variable domain reads NAGVMQNPRHLVRRRGQEARLRCSPMKGHSHVYWYRQLPEEGLKFMVYLQKENIIDESGMPKERFSAEFPKEGPSILRIQQVVRGDSAAYFCASSPQREATNEQFFGPGTRLTVL.